One sample yielded the 3 T cell receptor beta chains listed below, sequenced in a study of beta chain features in type 1 diabetes. Study-level results: Among all four CD4+ subsets, Type 1 diabetes patients had TCRB CDR3s that were moderately but significantly shorter.

These receptors are not linked to any known antigen. The entirety of the isolated RNA underwent reverse transcription, so expressed TCRB transcripts were sequenced. The table came from immunoSEQ multiplex PCR; TCRdb's copy has only in-frame clones and leaves some out. The top ten hold 0.015% to 0.017% of the sample, which has around 280,000 clones, 15% seen once. Sequencing input: naive CD4+ T cells from blood. These receptors came from a man younger than 35 with type 1 diabetes.

In its sample, this clone was seen a few times. Within the sample, other DNA sequences also encode this same CDR3. The gene calls are TRBV5-1 and TRBJ2-3, with D perhaps TRBD2 (5 bases). Germline V gene data show CDR1 as SGHRS and CDR2 as YFSETQ. This CDR3 region has 13 residues. V was cut by 5 bases and J by 3 bases, with 10 bases left in between. CDR3 nucleotide sequence: TGCGCCAGCAGACGGGGATCTACAGATACGCAGTATTTT. It codes for CASRRGSTDTQYF.

The gene calls are TRBV6-5 and TRBJ2-7; 7 positions agree with TRBD2. The V gene's germline CDR1 is MNHEY and CDR2 SVGAGI. The CDR3 has 16 amino acids. After removal of 2 bases from V and 0 bases from J, the junction contained 7 bases not matched to a gene. In nucleotides, the CDR3 is TGTGCCAGCAGTTACGGCCCCGGGAGGAACTCCTACGAGCAGTACTTC. Amino acid sequence: CASSYGPGRNSYEQYF.

This clone has only a few counts. The chain joins TRBV6-5 to TRBJ2-4, with D maybe TRBD2 (6 bases). This CDR3 is built from 15 residues. V lost 2 bases to trimming and J lost 8 bases, with 16 bases between them. Germline V CDR1 and CDR2: MNHEY, SVGAGI. The CDR3 reads CASSYRGGERHIQYF. The CDR3 bases are TGTGCCAGCAGTTACCGGGGCGGGGAGCGACACATTCAGTACTTC.